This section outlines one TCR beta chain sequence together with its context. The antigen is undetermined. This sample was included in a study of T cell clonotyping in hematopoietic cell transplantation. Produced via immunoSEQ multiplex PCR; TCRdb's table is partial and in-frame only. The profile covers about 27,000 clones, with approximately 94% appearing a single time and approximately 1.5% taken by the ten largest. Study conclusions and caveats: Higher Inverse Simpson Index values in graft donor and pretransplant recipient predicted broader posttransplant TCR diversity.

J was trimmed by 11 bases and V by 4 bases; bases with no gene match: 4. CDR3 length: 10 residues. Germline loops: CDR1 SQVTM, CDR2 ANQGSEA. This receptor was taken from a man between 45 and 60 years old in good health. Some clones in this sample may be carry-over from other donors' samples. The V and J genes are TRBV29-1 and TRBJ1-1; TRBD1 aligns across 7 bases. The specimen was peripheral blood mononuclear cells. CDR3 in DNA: TGCAGCGTTGCCCAGGGGGAGGCTTTCTTT. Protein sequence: CSVAQGEAFF.